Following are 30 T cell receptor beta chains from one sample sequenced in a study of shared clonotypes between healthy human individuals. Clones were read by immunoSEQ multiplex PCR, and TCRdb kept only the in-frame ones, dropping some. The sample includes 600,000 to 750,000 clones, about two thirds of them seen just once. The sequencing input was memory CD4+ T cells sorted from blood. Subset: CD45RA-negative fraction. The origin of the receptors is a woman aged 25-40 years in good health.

This CDR3 reads CASSLNTGRINNEQFF. CDR3 coding DNA: TGTGCCAGCAGCTTAAACACAGGACGTATAAACAATGAGCAGTTCTTC. This chain links TRBV5-6 with TRBJ2-1; maybe TRBD1 (5 bases). CDR3 length equals 16 residues. Between the trimmed V and J ends, which lost 2 bases and 5 bases, there was a span of 17 bases. Per germline, CDR1 SGHDT and CDR2 YYEEEE.

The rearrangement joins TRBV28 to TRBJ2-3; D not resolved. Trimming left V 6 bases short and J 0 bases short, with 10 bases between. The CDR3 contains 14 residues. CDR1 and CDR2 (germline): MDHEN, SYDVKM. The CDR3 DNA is TGTGCCAGCAGAGCAGGAACTAGCACAGATACGCAGTATTTT. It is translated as CASRAGTSTDTQYF.

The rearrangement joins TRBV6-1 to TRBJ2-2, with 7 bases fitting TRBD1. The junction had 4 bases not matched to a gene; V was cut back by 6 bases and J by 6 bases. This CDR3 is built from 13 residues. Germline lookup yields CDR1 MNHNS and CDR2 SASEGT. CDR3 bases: TGTGCCAGCAGGTTTACAGGGGCCGGGGAGCTGTTTTTT. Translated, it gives CASRFTGAGELFF.

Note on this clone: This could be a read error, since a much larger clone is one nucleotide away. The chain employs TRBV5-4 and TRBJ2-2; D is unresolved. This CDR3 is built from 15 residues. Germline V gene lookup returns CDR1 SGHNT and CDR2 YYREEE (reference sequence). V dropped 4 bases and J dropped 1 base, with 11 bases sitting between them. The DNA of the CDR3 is TGTGCCAGCAGCCCGAAGGGTGAGAACACCGGGGAGCTGTTTTTT. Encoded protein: CASSPKGENTGELFF.

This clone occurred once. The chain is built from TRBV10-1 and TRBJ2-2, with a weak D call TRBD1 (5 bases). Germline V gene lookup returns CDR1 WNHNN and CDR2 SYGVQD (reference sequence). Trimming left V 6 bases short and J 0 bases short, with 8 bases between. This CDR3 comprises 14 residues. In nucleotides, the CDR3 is TGCGCCAGCAGAGACAGACCGAACACCGGGGAGCTGTTTTTT. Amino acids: CASRDRPNTGELFF.

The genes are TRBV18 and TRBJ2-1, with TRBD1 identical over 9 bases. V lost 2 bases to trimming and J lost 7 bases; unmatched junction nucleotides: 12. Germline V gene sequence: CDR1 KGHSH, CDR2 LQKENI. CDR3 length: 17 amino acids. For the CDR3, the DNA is TGTGCCAGCTCACCAATAAGCGGGACAGGGTTCCGAAATGAGCAGTTCTTC. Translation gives CASSPISGTGFRNEQFF.

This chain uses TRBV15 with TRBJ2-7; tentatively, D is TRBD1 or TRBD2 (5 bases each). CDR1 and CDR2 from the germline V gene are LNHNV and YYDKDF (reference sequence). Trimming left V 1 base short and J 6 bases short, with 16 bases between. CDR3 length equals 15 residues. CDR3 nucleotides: TGTGCCACCAGCAGAGGGGGGACGGAGAAGGTCGAGCAGTACTTC. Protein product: CATSRGGTEKVEQYF.

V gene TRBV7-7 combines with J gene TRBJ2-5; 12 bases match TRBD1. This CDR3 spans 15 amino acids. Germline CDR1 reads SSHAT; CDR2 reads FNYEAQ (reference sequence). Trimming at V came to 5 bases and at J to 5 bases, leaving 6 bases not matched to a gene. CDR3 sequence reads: CASSPGTGGWETQYF. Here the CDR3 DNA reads TGTGCCAGCAGCCCCGGGACAGGGGGCTGGGAGACCCAGTACTTC.

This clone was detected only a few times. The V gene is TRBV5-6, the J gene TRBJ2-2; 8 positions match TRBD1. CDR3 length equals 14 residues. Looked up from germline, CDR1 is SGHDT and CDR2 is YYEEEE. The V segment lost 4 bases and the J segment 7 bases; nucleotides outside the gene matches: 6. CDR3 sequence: CASSKDRVVGELFF. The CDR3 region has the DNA TGTGCCAGCAGCAAGGACAGGGTTGTCGGGGAGCTGTTTTTT.

In DNA form, the CDR3 reads TGTGCCAGCAGCGTAGTTAGCAGTAGTGAAGCTTTCTTT. This sequence encodes CASSVVSSSEAFF. The chain recombines TRBV9 with TRBJ1-1, with D unclear. V gave up 0 bases and J gave up 7 bases, with 10 bases separating them. The V gene's germline CDR1 is SGDLS and CDR2 YYNGEE. The length of the CDR3 is 13 residues.

The CDR3 DNA sequence: TGTGCCAGCAGCACCCCCAGGGGCCGGGATGGCTACACCTTC. It yields the protein CASSTPRGRDGYTF. The V gene is TRBV11-3, the J gene TRBJ1-2; D might be TRBD1 (6 bases). Trimming took off 5 bases at V and 6 bases at J, with 16 bases between the two ends. Per germline, CDR1 SGHNT and CDR2 YENEEA. The CDR3 totals 14 residues.

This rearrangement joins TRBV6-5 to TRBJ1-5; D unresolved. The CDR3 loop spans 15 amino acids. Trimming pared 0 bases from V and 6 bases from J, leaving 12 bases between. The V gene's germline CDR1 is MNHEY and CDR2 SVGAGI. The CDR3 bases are TGTGCCAGCAGTTACTCGAGGTGGGGTAGTCAGCCCCAGCATTTT. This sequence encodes CASSYSRWGSQPQHF.

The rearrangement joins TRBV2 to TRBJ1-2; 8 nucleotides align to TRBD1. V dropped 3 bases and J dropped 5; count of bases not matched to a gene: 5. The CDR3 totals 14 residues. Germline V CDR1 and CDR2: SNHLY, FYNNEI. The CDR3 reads CASSDVTGDYGYTF. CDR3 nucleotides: TGTGCCAGCAGTGATGTGACAGGGGATTATGGCTACACCTTC.

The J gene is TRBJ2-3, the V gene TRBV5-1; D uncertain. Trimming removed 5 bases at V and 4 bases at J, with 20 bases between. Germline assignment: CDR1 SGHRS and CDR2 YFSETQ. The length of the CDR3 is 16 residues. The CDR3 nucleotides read TGCGCCAGCAGTAGTCAGGCCGTTTCGGGCGCAGATACGCAGTATTTT. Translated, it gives CASSSQAVSGADTQYF.

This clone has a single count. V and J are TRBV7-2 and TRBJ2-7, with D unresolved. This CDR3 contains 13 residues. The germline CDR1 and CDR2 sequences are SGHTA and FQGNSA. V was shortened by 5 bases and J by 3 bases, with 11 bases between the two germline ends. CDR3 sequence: CASSPQRGYEQYF. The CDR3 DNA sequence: TGTGCCAGCAGCCCCCAACGAGGCTACGAGCAGTACTTC.

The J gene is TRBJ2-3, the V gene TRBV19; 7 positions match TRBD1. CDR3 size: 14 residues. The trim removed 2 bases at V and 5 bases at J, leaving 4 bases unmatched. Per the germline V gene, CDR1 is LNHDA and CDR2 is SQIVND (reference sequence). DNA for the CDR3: TGTGCCAGTAGTATACTCGACAGGGTAGATACGCAGTATTTT. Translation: CASSILDRVDTQYF.

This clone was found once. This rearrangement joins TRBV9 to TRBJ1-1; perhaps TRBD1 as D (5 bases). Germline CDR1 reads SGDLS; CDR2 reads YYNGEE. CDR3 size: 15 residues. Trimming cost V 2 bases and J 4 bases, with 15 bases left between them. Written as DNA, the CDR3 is TGTGCCAGCAGCGTGGCCCCCTCCGGGGGCACTGAAGCTTTCTTT. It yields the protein CASSVAPSGGTEAFF.

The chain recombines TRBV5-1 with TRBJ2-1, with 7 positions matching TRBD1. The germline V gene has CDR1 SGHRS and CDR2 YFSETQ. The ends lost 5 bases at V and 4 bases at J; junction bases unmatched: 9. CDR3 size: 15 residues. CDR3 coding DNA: TGCGCCAGCAGTCTGGACAGGTTGGGGTACAATGAGCAGTTCTTC. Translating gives CASSLDRLGYNEQFF.

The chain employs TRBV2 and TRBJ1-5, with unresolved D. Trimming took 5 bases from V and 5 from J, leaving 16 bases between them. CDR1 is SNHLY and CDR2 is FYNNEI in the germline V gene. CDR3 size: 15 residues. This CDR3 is CASSSSLGNDQPQHF. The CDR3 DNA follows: TGTGCCAGCAGTTCCAGCCTGGGCAACGATCAGCCCCAGCATTTT.

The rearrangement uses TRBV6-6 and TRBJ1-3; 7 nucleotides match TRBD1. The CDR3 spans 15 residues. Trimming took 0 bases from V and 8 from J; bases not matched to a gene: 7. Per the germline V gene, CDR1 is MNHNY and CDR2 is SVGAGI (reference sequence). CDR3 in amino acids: CASSYSETGVDTIYF. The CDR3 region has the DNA TGTGCCAGCAGTTACTCGGAAACAGGGGTGGACACCATATATTTT.

Written as DNA, the CDR3 is TGTGCCAGCAGCTTAAGGGCGGGAAATGAGCAGTACTTC. Translating it yields CASSLRAGNEQYF. The chain combines TRBV7-9 with TRBJ2-7; possible D gene TRBD2, 6 bases. CDR1 and CDR2 from the germline V gene are SEHNR and FQNEAQ (reference sequence). The CDR3 has 13 amino acids. Trimming shortened V by 2 bases and J by 7 bases, and 12 bases separated the two germline ends.

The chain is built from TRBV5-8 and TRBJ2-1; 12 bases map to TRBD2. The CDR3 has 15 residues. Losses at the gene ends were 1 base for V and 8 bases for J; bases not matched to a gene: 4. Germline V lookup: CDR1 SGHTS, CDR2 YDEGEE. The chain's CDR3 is CASSLRLAGVYEQFF. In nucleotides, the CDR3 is TGTGCCAGCAGCTTGCGACTAGCGGGAGTATATGAGCAGTTCTTC.

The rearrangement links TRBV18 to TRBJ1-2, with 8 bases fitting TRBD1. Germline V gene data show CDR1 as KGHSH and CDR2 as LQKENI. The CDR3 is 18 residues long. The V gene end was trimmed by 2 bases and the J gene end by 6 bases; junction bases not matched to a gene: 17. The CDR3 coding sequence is TGTGCCAGCTCACCAGATCGACCCGGACAGGGAGGGTCTCATGGCTACACCTTC. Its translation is CASSPDRPGQGGSHGYTF.

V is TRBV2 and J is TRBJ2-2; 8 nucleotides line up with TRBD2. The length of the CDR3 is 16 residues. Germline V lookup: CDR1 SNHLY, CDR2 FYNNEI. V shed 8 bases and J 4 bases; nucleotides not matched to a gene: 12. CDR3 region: CASAELSGGITGELFF. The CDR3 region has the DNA TGTGCCAGCGCCGAATTGTCGGGGGGGATCACCGGGGAGCTGTTTTTT.

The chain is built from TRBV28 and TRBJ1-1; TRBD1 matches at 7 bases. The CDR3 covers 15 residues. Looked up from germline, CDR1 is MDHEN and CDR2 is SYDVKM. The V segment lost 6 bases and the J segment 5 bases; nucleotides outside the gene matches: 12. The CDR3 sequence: CASSQGGAGLTEAFF. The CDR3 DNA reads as TGTGCCAGCAGCCAGGGGGGGGCAGGTTTGACTGAAGCTTTCTTT.

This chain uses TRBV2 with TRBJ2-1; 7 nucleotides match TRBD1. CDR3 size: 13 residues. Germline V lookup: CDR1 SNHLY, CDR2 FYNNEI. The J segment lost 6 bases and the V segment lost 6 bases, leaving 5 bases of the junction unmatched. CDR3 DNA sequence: TGTGCCAGCAGCCCCGGACAGGTCAATGAGCAGTTCTTC. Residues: CASSPGQVNEQFF.

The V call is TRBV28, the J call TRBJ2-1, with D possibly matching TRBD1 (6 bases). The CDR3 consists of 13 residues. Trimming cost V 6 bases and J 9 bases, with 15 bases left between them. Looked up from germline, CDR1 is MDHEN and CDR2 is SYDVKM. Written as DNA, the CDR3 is TGTGCCAGCAGACAGGGCTGGCGGCCTGAGCAGTTCTTC. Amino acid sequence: CASRQGWRPEQFF.

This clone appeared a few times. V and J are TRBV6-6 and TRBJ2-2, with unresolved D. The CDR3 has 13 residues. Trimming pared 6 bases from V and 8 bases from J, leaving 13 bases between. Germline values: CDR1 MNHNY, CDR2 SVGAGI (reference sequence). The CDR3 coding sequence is TGTGCCAGCAGCCCATGGACGGAGGGGGAGCTGTTTTTT. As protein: CASSPWTEGELFF.

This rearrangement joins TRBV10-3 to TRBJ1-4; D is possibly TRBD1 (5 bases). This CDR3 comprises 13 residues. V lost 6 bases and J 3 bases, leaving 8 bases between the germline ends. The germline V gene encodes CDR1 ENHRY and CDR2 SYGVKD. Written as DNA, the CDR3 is TGTGCCATCAGCGAAGGGGCTAATGAAAAACTGTTTTTT. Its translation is CAISEGANEKLFF.

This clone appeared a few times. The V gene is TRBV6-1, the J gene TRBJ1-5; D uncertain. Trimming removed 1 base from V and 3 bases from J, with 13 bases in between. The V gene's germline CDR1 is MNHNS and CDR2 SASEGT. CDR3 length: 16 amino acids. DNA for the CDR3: TGTGCCAGCAGTGAAGTTGGGCCAGGCAACAATCAGCCCCAGCATTTT. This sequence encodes CASSEVGPGNNQPQHF.